The 16 T cell receptor beta chains below come from one sample, sequenced in a study of T cells in localized non-small cell lung cancer. Assay used: immunoSEQ multiplex PCR; TCRdb lists only in-frame clones, some missing. The sample includes tens of thousands of clones, about 80% seen only once; the top ten take 5% to 6.5%. The sample was peripheral blood mononuclear cells, taken before any cancer treatment. The receptors shown here come from a man between 40 and 70 years old with stage III lung adenocarcinoma.

V is TRBV18 and J is TRBJ1-4, with 9 positions matching TRBD1. J lost 6 bases, V lost 4 bases, and 0 bases had no gene match. This CDR3 is built from 13 residues. Germline CDR1 is KGHSH and CDR2 is LQKENI. CDR3 sequence (DNA): TGTGCCAGCTCACGGGACAGGGATGAAAAACTGTTTTTT. Translated, it gives CASSRDRDEKLFF.

CDR3 coding DNA: TGTGCCATCAGTGGGGGGTCCGGCACAGATACGCAGTATTTT. This codes for CAISGGSGTDTQYF. This sequence joins TRBV10-3 and TRBJ2-3; D tentatively fits TRBD1 or TRBD2 (5 bases each). Trimming removed 4 bases from V and 1 base from J, with 9 bases in between. The CDR3 length is 14 residues. Per germline, CDR1 ENHRY and CDR2 SYGVKD.

The rearrangement links TRBV28 to TRBJ2-7; 10 nucleotides line up with TRBD2. The germline gives CDR1 MDHEN, CDR2 SYDVKM. The CDR3 runs to 15 residues. V trimming: 6 bases; J trimming: 3 bases; junction bases outside the gene matches: 8. CDR3 sequence reads: CASRRLAGEYYEQYF. CDR3 nucleotides: TGTGCCAGCAGGCGTCTAGCGGGAGAATACTACGAGCAGTACTTC.

The rearrangement uses TRBV18 and TRBJ2-3, with D possibly being TRBD1 or TRBD2 (5 bases each). The CDR3 contains 14 residues. V lost 0 bases and J 1 base, leaving 5 bases between the germline ends. Germline V gene lookup returns CDR1 KGHSH and CDR2 LQKENI. CDR3 in amino acids: CASSPPGRTDTQYF. CDR3 sequence (DNA): TGTGCCAGCTCACCACCGGGACGCACAGATACGCAGTATTTT.

This chain joins TRBV18 and TRBJ1-3; D is perhaps TRBD1 (5 bases). V gave up 1 base and J gave up 4 bases, with 11 bases separating them. This CDR3 is 15 amino acids long. Looked up from germline, CDR1 is KGHSH and CDR2 is LQKENI. This chain's CDR3 is CASSPRDSDGNTIYF. The CDR3 DNA reads TGTGCCAGCTCACCACGAGACAGTGACGGAAACACCATATATTTT.

The table lists this clone with a few counts. V gene TRBV2 combines with J gene TRBJ2-7, with a tentative D call TRBD2 (6 bases). This CDR3 is 11 amino acids long. Per germline, CDR1 SNHLY and CDR2 FYNNEI. V lost 8 bases to trimming and J lost 4 bases, with 9 bases between them. CDR3 amino acids: CASSGTYEQYF. Here the CDR3 DNA reads TGTGCCAGCTCTGGGACTTACGAGCAGTACTTC.

The V call is TRBV14, the J call TRBJ2-6, with D possibly TRBD1 on 6 matching bases. CDR3 size: 21 residues. Trimming stripped 0 bases from V and 0 bases from J, with 21 bases between. The germline V gene has CDR1 SGHDN and CDR2 FVKESK. The CDR3 sequence is CASSQDQGTRTAHSGANVLTF. CDR3 DNA: TGTGCCAGCAGCCAAGATCAGGGCACCCGGACAGCGCACTCTGGGGCCAACGTCCTGACTTTC. The full variable domain, in which reference TRBV14 and TRBJ2-6 provide the parts outside the CDR3, is EAGVTQFPSHSVIEKGQTVTLRCDPISGHDNLYWYRRVMGKEIKFLLHFVKESKQDESGMPNNRFLAERTGGTYSTLKVQPAELEDSGVYFCASSQDQGTRTAHSGANVLTFGAGSRLTVL.

The chain combines TRBV5-1 with TRBJ2-1; 9 nucleotides agree with TRBD2. The junction had 12 bases not matched to a gene; V was cut back by 4 bases and J by 7 bases. Per germline, CDR1 SGHRS and CDR2 YFSETQ. This CDR3 is 16 amino acids long. The CDR3 DNA sequence: TGCGCCAGCAGCGCGTCTAGCGGGGCCTATAAGAATGAGCAGTTCTTC. Protein: CASSASSGAYKNEQFF.

The chain joins TRBV5-4 to TRBJ1-4, with D unresolved. Germline CDR1 SGHNT, CDR2 YYREEE (reference sequence). This CDR3 is 14 amino acids long. Trimming removed 2 bases at V and 3 bases at J, with 8 bases between. The CDR3 reads CASSLGSSNEKLFF. Written as DNA, the CDR3 is TGTGCCAGCAGCTTAGGCAGCTCTAATGAAAAACTGTTTTTT. Full variable domain (rest looked up from reference TRBV5-4 and TRBJ1-4): ETGVTQSPTHLIKTRGQQVTLRCSSQSGHNTVSWYQQALGQGPQFIFQYYREEENGRGNFPPRFSGLQFPNYSSELNVNALELDDSALYLCASSLGSSNEKLFFGSGTQLSVL.

The chain uses TRBV11-2 and TRBJ2-3; D gene unclear. The CDR3 contains 13 residues. V shed 5 bases and J shed 4 bases, with 10 bases lying between them. Germline V CDR1 and CDR2: SGHAT, FQNNGV. The CDR3 reads CASSKNRADTQYF. In DNA form, the CDR3 reads TGTGCCAGCAGCAAAAACAGAGCAGATACGCAGTATTTT.

The chain joins TRBV5-6 to TRBJ1-2; no reliable D call. The V gene lost 0 bases and the J gene lost 13 bases, with 16 bases spanning the gap. CDR3 length: 13 residues. Germline CDR1 SGHDT, CDR2 YYEEEE. Here the CDR3 reads CASSLAVFSPSTF. The DNA for the CDR3 is TGTGCCAGCAGCTTGGCCGTATTCAGCCCCTCCACCTTC.

V is TRBV6-5 and J is TRBJ2-7; 8 bases match TRBD1. Germline lookup yields CDR1 MNHEY and CDR2 SVGAGI. CDR3 length: 14 amino acids. Germline trimming cut 4 bases from V and 2 bases from J; bases unmatched to any gene: 4. In DNA, the CDR3 is TGTGCCAGCAGTTTTCGACAGGGGACCTACGAGCAGTACTTC. It is translated as CASSFRQGTYEQYF.

The chain is built from TRBV6-6 and TRBJ2-5, with D tentatively TRBD2 (5 bases). This CDR3 has 13 residues. The ends were cut back, 8 bases at V and 5 bases at J, with 15 bases in the middle. Germline V lookup: CDR1 MNHNY, CDR2 SVGAGI (reference sequence). CDR3 residues: CASLGVLSETQYF. Here the CDR3 DNA reads TGTGCCAGCCTCGGGGTTTTGTCGGAGACCCAGTACTTC.

In its sample, this clone was seen a few times. V is TRBV27 and J is TRBJ2-1; the D is unclear. The CDR3 has 13 amino acids. V was pared by 2 bases and J by 8 bases, with 10 bases between. From germline, CDR1 is MNHEY and CDR2 SMNVEV (reference sequence). The CDR3 protein is CASSLVVGYEQFF. As DNA, the CDR3 is TGTGCCAGCAGTTTAGTGGTAGGGTATGAGCAGTTCTTC.

The chain has TRBV7-2 and TRBJ2-7; D is unclear. The V gene lost 5 bases and the J gene lost 5 bases, with 16 bases spanning the gap. The CDR3 consists of 14 residues. Germline loops: CDR1 SGHTA, CDR2 FQGNSA. The CDR3 DNA is TGTGCCAGCAGCCTGCATCGGTCTTTCGACGAGCAGTACTTC. Amino acid sequence: CASSLHRSFDEQYF.

This chain joins TRBV5-1 and TRBJ1-4, with D possibly matching TRBD1 (5 bases). V was clipped by 4 bases and J by 12 bases, with 19 bases between them. The CDR3 runs 14 residues. Germline CDR1 and CDR2: SGHRS and YFSETQ. CDR3 in amino acids: CASSPGGWDGELFF. Here the CDR3 DNA reads TGCGCCAGCAGCCCTGGAGGCTGGGACGGCGAACTGTTTTTT.